One sample yielded the 6 T cell receptor beta chains listed below, sequenced in a study of T-cell reconstitution after alpha-beta-depleted transplantation in children. Unique molecular identifiers featured in how the TCRbeta library was prepared. TCRdb fed the PCR reads into MiXCR, producing one record per CDR3 protein. Of 600,000 to 700,000 distinct CDR3 sequences in the sample, around a sixth were seen once. The specimen was PBMCs from the stem cell graft donor, collected from the stem cell graft. These receptors were collected from a human donor who donated a stem cell graft to a child with acute myeloid leukemia.

This clonotype was seen only a few times. The chain recombines TRBV29-1 with TRBJ1-1, with 10 bases aligning to TRBD1. J lost 5 bases, V lost 5 bases, and 8 bases had no gene match. CDR3 length: 14 residues. Germline lookup yields CDR1 SQVTM and CDR2 ANQGSEA. The CDR3 coding sequence is TGCAGCGTTTCTACGGACAGGGGGGAGACTGAAGCTTTCTTT. Translation: CSVSTDRGETEAFF.

This clonotype has at least ten counts. This chain links TRBV29-1 with TRBJ1-1; maybe TRBD1 (6 bases). There are 12 residues in the CDR3. The V and J ends lost 3 bases and 5 bases respectively, with 10 bases between them. The germline V gene encodes CDR1 SQVTM and CDR2 ANQGSEA. CDR3 residues: CSVEADRTEAFF. The DNA for the CDR3 is TGCAGCGTTGAGGCGGACAGAACTGAAGCTTTCTTT. The variable domain in full, with the rest retrieved from reference TRBV29-1 and TRBJ1-1, is SAVISQKPSRDICQRGTSLTIQCQVDSQVTMMFWYRQQPGQSLTLIATANQGSEATYESGFVIDKFPISRPNLTFSTLTVSNMSPEDSSIYLCSVEADRTEAFFGQGTRLTVV.

This clonotype was counted only a few times. This is likely an artifact of a read error, given a far larger clone one base away. The chain recombines TRBV6-2 or TRBV6-3 with TRBJ2-1; D gene uncertain. Trimming removed 6 bases from V and 6 bases from J, with 6 bases in between. CDR3 length equals 11 residues. CDR1 is MNHEY, CDR2 SVGEGT, per germline. CDR3 amino acids: CASSPFNEQFF. The CDR3 DNA reads TGTGCCAGCAGCCCCTTCAATGAGCAGTTCTTC.

This clonotype was recorded at least ten times. The gene calls are TRBV20-1 and TRBJ2-2; the match to TRBD1 covers 8 bases. The V segment lost 5 bases and the J segment 3 bases; nucleotides outside the gene matches: 5. Germline CDR1 is DFQATT and CDR2 is SNEGSKA (reference sequence). The CDR3 consists of 14 residues. The CDR3 reads CSALRGLDTGELFF. CDR3 DNA: TGCAGTGCTCTCAGGGGGCTCGACACCGGGGAGCTGTTTTTT.

The CDR3 protein is CAWGAALNTEAFF. The CDR3 DNA is TGTGCCTGGGGGGCGGCGCTGAACACTGAAGCTTTCTTT. The chain couples TRBV30 to TRBJ1-1, with TRBD1 as a possible D gene (5 bases). The germline V and J ends were trimmed by 5 bases and 0 bases, with 10 bases remaining between them. Per germline, CDR1 GTSNPN and CDR2 SVGIG (reference sequence). The CDR3 loop spans 13 amino acids.

This clonotype was observed many times. The rearrangement joins TRBV12-3 or TRBV12-4 to TRBJ2-7, with D possibly matching TRBD1 (5 bases). This CDR3 is built from 14 residues. Trimming removed 7 bases from V and 3 bases from J, with 16 bases in between. The CDR3 DNA reads TGTGCCAGCACGATAACAGGAACAGGCTACGAGCAGTACTTC. This translates into CASTITGTGYEQYF.